The rows below give T cell receptor beta chains drawn from one sample of a study of PD-L1 blockade in urothelial cancer. This table comes from immunoSEQ multiplex PCR, and its TCRdb copy is limited to in-frame clones, with some not included. Counted here are roughly 100,000 clones, roughly 90% occurring once; the ten biggest clones make up 0.97%. The source material was PBMCs, sampled around atezolizumab (anti-PD-L1) treatment. All receptors derive from a woman over 75 with urothelial cancer. CDR3s include the opening cysteine and the closing phenylalanine or tryptophan. The D gene is left open where the match is weak. Only part of the rows carry a size: once, few, many, or a class if the clone is expanded.

>TRBV9|NA|NA|TRBJ1-1
TGTGCCAGCAGCGGGGGGACAACAAGGGAGACTGAAGCTTTCTTT
CASSGGTTRETEAFF
>TRBV18|NA|TRBD1|TRBJ1-1
TGTGCCAGCTCACCCACACTCGCCGGGACAGGGGGGAACACTGAAGCTTTCTTT
CASSPTLAGTGGNTEAFF
>TRBV4-2|NA|TRBD2|TRBJ2-3
TGTGCCAGCAGCCAAGATCTCGGGACTAGCGGGCGAAGGGGGAGCACAGATACGCAGTATTTT
CASSQDLGTSGRRGSTDTQYF
>TRBV19|NA|TRBD1|TRBJ2-2
TGTGCCAGTAGTAGTAGATACCGGGACAGGGACACCGGGGAGCTGTTTTTT
CASSSRYRDRDTGELFF
>TRBV5-1|NA|TRBD2|TRBJ2-7
TGCGCCAGCAGCTTGTCGACTAGCGGTACCTACGAGCAGTACTTC
CASSLSTSGTYEQYF
>TRBV4-1|NA|NA|TRBJ2-3
TGCGCCAGCAGCCAAGTGCAACTATCCACAGATACGCAGTATTTT
CASSQVQLSTDTQYF
>TRBV15|NA|NA|TRBJ2-7
TGTGCCACCAGCAGAGTAGATGGAGGGTCGACCTACGAGCAGTACTTC
CATSRVDGGSTYEQYF
>TRBV28|NA|NA|TRBJ2-2
TGTGCCAGCAGTCTGATCGCCGCGACCGGGGAGCTGTTTTTT
CASSLIAATGELFF
>TRBV19|NA|TRBD1|TRBJ1-2
TGTGCCAGTAGATCTGACAGGGGAAAGTACAACTATGGCTACACCTTC
CASRSDRGKYNYGYTF
>TRBV11-2|NA|NA|TRBJ2-1
TGTGCCAGCAGCTTAGATCCAGGAGCGGGCCGAATATACAATGAGCAGTTCTTC
CASSLDPGAGRIYNEQFF
>TRBV5-1|NA|TRBD1|TRBJ2-7
TGCGCCAGCAGCTTGTCTACAGGGGTCTACGAGCAGTACTTC
CASSLSTGVYEQYF
>TRBV30|NA|NA|TRBJ1-5
TGTGCCTGGAGTGTATCCGAACCCTTGAGGGATCAGCCCCAGCATTTT
CAWSVSEPLRDQPQHF
>TRBV5-6|NA|NA|TRBJ2-2
TGTGCCAGCAGCTTCCGGGGGACCGGGGAGCTGTTTTTT
CASSFRGTGELFF
>TRBV27|NA|NA|TRBJ2-3
TGTGCCAGCAGTTCCTCCGGGACATACACAGATACGCAGTATTTT
CASSSSGTYTDTQYF
>TRBV19|NA|NA|TRBJ1-5
TGTGCCAGTAGTATACCTCTAGAGCCCCAGCATTTT
CASSIPLEPQHF
>TRBV2|NA|TRBD2|TRBJ2-5
TGTGCCAGCAGGAATGGGAGGGGCACTAGCGGGTATCAGACCCAGTACTTC
CASRNGRGTSGYQTQYF
>TRBV27|NA|NA|TRBJ2-7
TGTGCCAGCAAAGAGCGGACGACCTCCTACGAGCAGTACTTC
CASKERTTSYEQYF
>TRBV28|NA|TRBD1|TRBJ1-4
TGTGCCAGCAGTGAAACAGGGGGCTATGGAAAACTGTTTTTT
CASSETGGYGKLFF
>TRBV15|NA|NA|TRBJ1-5
TGTGCCACCAGCAGAGACAGGGGAGATCAGCCCCAGCATTTT
CATSRDRGDQPQHF
>TRBV4-2|NA|NA|TRBJ1-2
TGTGCCAGCAGCCAGGACCGGGACTCTCTATATGGCTACACCTTC
CASSQDRDSLYGYTF
>TRBV27|NA|NA|TRBJ2-5
TGTGCCAGCAGTTTAGCAGGACGGGATTTGGCGGAGACCCAGTACTTC
CASSLAGRDLAETQYF
>TRBV5-1|NA|TRBD2|TRBJ2-7
TGCGCCAGCAGCCCGGGGGGGGAGAGCGCCTACGAGCAGTACTTC
CASSPGGESAYEQYF
>TRBV10-3|NA|TRBD1|TRBJ2-7
TGTGCCATCAGTGAGTTCGGGACAGGGGTATGGTTC
CAISEFGTGVWF
>TRBV28|NA|NA|TRBJ1-2
TGTGCCAGCAGCCAGGGGTTACAGGGTGATGGCTACACCTTC
CASSQGLQGDGYTF
>TRBV18|NA|TRBD1|TRBJ1-2
TGTGCCAGCTCACTGGACAGGGGAGCTAACTATGGCTACACCTTC
CASSLDRGANYGYTF
>TRBV25-1|NA|TRBD1|TRBJ2-1
TGTGCCAGCTCGGGACAGGGTCTTGTGGAGTACAATGAGCAGTTCTTC
CASSGQGLVEYNEQFF
>TRBV5-5|NA|TRBD2|TRBJ2-1
TGTGCCAGCAGCTTGGATGCTAGCGGGGTCTACAATGAGCAGTTCTTC
CASSLDASGVYNEQFF
>TRBV10-3|NA|NA|TRBJ1-2
TGTGCCATCAGTGAGTCGAACCCAGCAGGAGGCTACACCTTC
CAISESNPAGGYTF
>TRBV19|once|NA|TRBJ2-1
TGTGCCAGTAGTAAAAGCGGCAACCACAATGAGCAGTTCTTC
CASSKSGNHNEQFF
>TRBV7-9|few|NA|TRBJ1-4
TGTGCCAGCAGTTCGGGAGGAGGTGGGTTGAGAAAACTGTTTTTT
CASSSGGGGLRKLFF
>TRBV21-1|NA|NA|TRBJ1-3
TGTGCCAGCAGCAACAGGGCTGCGGGAAACACCATATATTTT
CASSNRAAGNTIYF
>TRBV4-1|NA|NA|TRBJ2-3
TGCGCCAGCAGCTTAGCGGCCCCTCCCTTCACAGATACGCAGTATTTT
CASSLAAPPFTDTQYF
>TRBV19|NA|TRBD2|TRBJ2-1
TGTGCCAGTAGTGCCGCACTAGCGGGAGTTTACAATGAGCAGTTCTTC
CASSAALAGVYNEQFF
>TRBV11-2|once|NA|TRBJ2-7
TGTGCCAGCAGCTTAGATGGGGGGGGCGCCGGTTACGAGCAGTACTTC
CASSLDGGGAGYEQYF
>TRBV29-1|NA|NA|TRBJ2-3
TGCAGCGTATTAGCCTCAGCTAGCACAGATACGCAGTATTTT
CSVLASASTDTQYF
>TRBV19|NA|TRBD2|TRBJ2-3
TGTGCCAGTAGTACACCCCGCTCTAGCGGGAGGGCCGGTACAGATACGCAGTATTTT
CASSTPRSSGRAGTDTQYF
>TRBV18|NA|TRBD2|TRBJ2-3
TGTGCCAGCTCTTCCGGGACTAGCGGGATTGGATCAGATACGCAGTATTTT
CASSSGTSGIGSDTQYF
>TRBV19|once|TRBD1|TRBJ1-4
TGTGCCAGTACTCCGGGACAGGGAATAGGTAAAGAAAAACTGTTTTTT
CASTPGQGIGKEKLFF
>TRBV6-5|NA|NA|TRBJ2-5
TGTGCCAGCAGTCGCCGAGGACAGAAACAAGAGACCCAGTACTTC
CASSRRGQKQETQYF
>TRBV19|NA|TRBD2|TRBJ2-1
TGTGCCAGCCTTGCGACTAGCGGGAGTCTCTCGGAGCAGTTCTTC
CASLATSGSLSEQFF
>TRBV30|NA|NA|TRBJ2-7
TGTGCCTGGAGTGTTATAAGGGACATCAACGAGCAGTACTTC
CAWSVIRDINEQYF
>TRBV11-2|once|TRBD2|TRBJ2-1
TGTGCCAGCAGCCCGAGACTAGCGGGTTCCTACAATGAGCAGTTCTTC
CASSPRLAGSYNEQFF
>TRBV30|NA|NA|TRBJ1-5
TGTGCCTGGAGAAGGGGGAGCAATCAGCCCCAGCATTTT
CAWRRGSNQPQHF
>TRBV13|NA|TRBD2|TRBJ2-2
TGTGCCAGCAGTTCCGGACTAGCGTATAGAACCGGGGAGCTGTTTTTT
CASSSGLAYRTGELFF
>TRBV28|NA|TRBD1|TRBJ1-4
TGTGCCAGCACCCCCCAGGACAGGGGGAATGAAAAACTGTTTTTT
CASTPQDRGNEKLFF
>TRBV7-7|once|NA|TRBJ2-1
TGTGCCAGCAGCCCCGCGTCCGATGAGCAGTTCTTC
CASSPASDEQFF
>TRBV6-6|NA|NA|TRBJ2-7
TGTGCCAGCACCTCCGAGGTCTACGAGCAGTACTTC
CASTSEVYEQYF
>TRBV19|NA|TRBD1|TRBJ1-1
TGTGCCAGTACCATCCCAGGACAGGGGAACACTGAAGCTTTCTTT
CASTIPGQGNTEAFF
>TRBV11-2|NA|TRBD1|TRBJ1-1
TGTGCCAGCAGCCCGGGACAGAGGAACACTGAAGCTTTCTTT
CASSPGQRNTEAFF
>TRBV7-9|NA|NA|TRBJ2-2
TGTGCCAGCAGCCCCCGTGTAGGAGGGATCGGTACCGGGGAGCTGTTTTTT
CASSPRVGGIGTGELFF
>TRBV5-1|once|TRBD1|TRBJ2-5
TGCGCCAGCAGCTTACAGGGGGCTGGAGAGACCCAGTACTTC
CASSLQGAGETQYF
>TRBV2|NA|NA|TRBJ1-3
TGTGCCAGCAGTGAAAGGCGCAGGCGAATCTCTGGAAACACCATATATTTT
CASSERRRRISGNTIYF
>TRBV10-3|NA|NA|TRBJ2-1
TGTGCCATCAGCCCGACTCTGTACAATGAGCAGTTCTTC
CAISPTLYNEQFF
>TRBV2|NA|NA|TRBJ1-5
TGTGCCAGCGGACAAAAGCAGCCCCAGCATTTT
CASGQKQPQHF
>TRBV18|NA|NA|TRBJ2-7
TGTGCCAGCTCACCAAGCCCCCCCTCGGGTTACGAGCAGTACTTC
CASSPSPPSGYEQYF
>TRBV6-5|NA|NA|TRBJ2-7
TGTGCCAGCAGCTCCGACAGCTACGAGCAGTACTTC
CASSSDSYEQYF